Below are 15 T cell receptor beta chains sequenced from a single sample in a study of T cells in localized non-small cell lung cancer. The table came from immunoSEQ multiplex PCR; TCRdb's copy has only in-frame clones and leaves some out. The sample carries roughly 53,000 clones, 75% to 90% recorded once. The material was peripheral blood mononuclear cells, obtained before any cancer treatment. All receptors come from a man aged 40-75 years with stage III lung adenocarcinoma.

This sequence joins TRBV5-1 and TRBJ1-3; D is perhaps TRBD1 (6 bases). The CDR3 spans 16 residues. Germline CDR1 SGHRS, CDR2 YFSETQ. The V end was cut by 2 bases, the J end by 0 bases, with 12 bases between. CDR3 in DNA: TGCGCCAGCAGCTTTGGGGGGCGAAGCTCTGGAAACACCATATATTTT. It is translated as CASSFGGRSSGNTIYF.

The chain carries TRBV11-3 and TRBJ2-3; 11 nucleotides match TRBD2. CDR1 and CDR2 (germline): SGHNT, YENEEA. The V segment lost 3 bases and the J segment 4 bases; nucleotides outside the gene matches: 3. This CDR3 region has 15 residues. The CDR3: CASSFGSGGADTQYF. The CDR3 nucleotides are TGTGCCAGCAGCTTCGGTAGCGGGGGGGCAGATACGCAGTATTTT.

Turning to this clone: Other DNA sequences in this sample translate to the same CDR3. The chain combines TRBV10-1 with TRBJ2-2; unclear D gene. There are 13 residues in the CDR3. Germline V gene sequence: CDR1 WNHNN, CDR2 SYGVQD (reference sequence). The V end lost 0 bases, the J end lost 6 bases, and 5 bases lay between the germline ends. The CDR3 coding sequence is TGCGCCAGCAGTGAGTCCGGAGCCGGGGAGCTGTTTTTT. Translating gives CASSESGAGELFF.

The V and J genes are TRBV2 and TRBJ2-2; D might be TRBD2 (5 bases). The CDR3 is 17 amino acids. The germline V gene encodes CDR1 SNHLY and CDR2 FYNNEI. The germline V and J ends were trimmed by 3 bases and 0 bases, with 14 bases remaining between them. The chain's CDR3 is CASSDGGGFANTGELFF. CDR3 coding DNA: TGTGCCAGCAGTGATGGTGGCGGGTTCGCGAACACCGGGGAGCTGTTTTTT.

The genes are TRBV4-3 and TRBJ1-2, with D possibly TRBD1 on 5 matching bases. V was cut by 2 bases and J by 0 bases, with 16 bases left in between. This CDR3 contains 17 residues. Germline V gene lookup returns CDR1 LGHNA and CDR2 YSLEER. In DNA form, the CDR3 reads TGCGCCAGCAGCCAAAGCCCAGCAGGGCGGACTAACTATGGCTACACCTTC. It specifies CASSQSPAGRTNYGYTF.

CDR3 sequence: CASSESTDTQYF. The CDR3 DNA follows: TGTGCCAGCAGCGAAAGCACAGATACGCAGTATTTT. The chain uses TRBV9 and TRBJ2-3, with unresolved D. Germline V lookup: CDR1 SGDLS, CDR2 YYNGEE. V shed 3 bases and J shed 0 bases, with 2 bases lying between them. The CDR3 extends over 12 amino acids.

The chain links TRBV5-5 to TRBJ1-4, with 7 bases identical to TRBD1. This CDR3 is 14 amino acids long. CDR1 and CDR2 (germline): SGHKS, YYEKEE (reference sequence). The V gene end was trimmed by 5 bases and the J gene end by 6 bases; junction bases not matched to a gene: 7. The CDR3 spells CASRFGDRDEKLFF. In DNA form, the CDR3 reads TGTGCCAGCAGATTCGGGGACAGAGATGAAAAACTGTTTTTT.

This chain connects TRBV5-1 to TRBJ1-3; 8 bases are shared with TRBD1. Trimming at V came to 4 bases and at J to 0 bases, leaving 9 bases not matched to a gene. The CDR3 runs to 17 residues. CDR1 SGHRS and CDR2 YFSETQ come from the germline V gene. This chain's CDR3 is CASSLQGATPSGNTIYF. DNA for the CDR3: TGCGCCAGCAGCCTGCAGGGGGCCACCCCCTCTGGAAACACCATATATTTT.

V gene TRBV30 combines with J gene TRBJ2-5, with D unclear. Germline CDR1 is GTSNPN and CDR2 is SVGIG (reference sequence). Trimming left V 1 base short and J 5 bases short, with 5 bases between. This CDR3 has 11 residues. DNA of the CDR3: TGTGCCTGGAGTGCCGTCGAGACCCAGTACTTC. Protein product: CAWSAVETQYF. Full variable domain (rest looked up from reference TRBV30 and TRBJ2-5): SQTIHQWPATLVQPVGSPLSLECTVEGTSNPNLYWYRQAAGRGLQLLFYSVGIGQISSEVPQNLSASRPQDRQFILSSKKLLLSDSGFYLCAWSAVETQYFGPGTRLLVL.

The J gene is TRBJ1-3, the V gene TRBV6-5; D gene unclear. The CDR3 runs 15 residues. V gave up 0 bases and J gave up 0 bases, with 6 bases separating them. Germline lookup yields CDR1 MNHEY and CDR2 SVGAGI. The CDR3 region has the DNA TGTGCCAGCAGTTACTCAGGACTCTCTGGAAACACCATATATTTT. Its protein product is CASSYSGLSGNTIYF.

As DNA, the CDR3 is TGTGCCAGCAGTGAAGGGGTGGTCACCGGGGAGCTGTTTTTT. Translation: CASSEGVVTGELFF. The chain combines TRBV2 with TRBJ2-2, with D unresolved. Germline loops: CDR1 SNHLY, CDR2 FYNNEI. Trimming removed 1 base from V and 4 bases from J, with 7 bases in between. This CDR3 comprises 14 residues.

The J gene is TRBJ2-1, the V gene TRBV29-1; D perhaps matches TRBD2 (6 bases). The CDR3 runs to 15 residues. Per the germline V gene, CDR1 is SQVTM and CDR2 is ANQGSEA. Trimming shortened V by 6 bases and J by 0 bases, and 15 bases separated the two germline ends. CDR3 residues: CSVGLGSSSYNEQFF. As DNA, the CDR3 is TGCAGCGTGGGACTTGGGTCGAGCTCCTACAATGAGCAGTTCTTC.

This clone came up a few times. The chain couples TRBV5-1 to TRBJ2-2; 7 nucleotides line up with TRBD2. CDR1 is SGHRS and CDR2 is YFSETQ in the germline V gene. J was trimmed by 4 bases and V by 1 base; bases with no gene match: 7. CDR3 size: 16 residues. CDR3 sequence reads: CASSLYGEGSTGELFF. In DNA, the CDR3 is TGCGCCAGCAGCTTGTATGGGGAGGGAAGCACCGGGGAGCTGTTTTTT.

The gene calls are TRBV7-6 and TRBJ2-7; D gene ambiguous. Trimming removed 0 bases from V and 5 bases from J, with 8 bases in between. This CDR3 spans 13 amino acids. Germline lookup yields CDR1 SGHVS and CDR2 FNYEAQ. The CDR3 is CASSLAPINEQYF. DNA for the CDR3: TGTGCCAGCAGCTTAGCGCCTATCAACGAGCAGTACTTC. Complete variable domain (other parts from reference TRBV7-6 and TRBJ2-7): GAGVSQSPRYKVTKRGQDVALRCDPISGHVSLYWYRQALGQGPEFLTYFNYEAQQDKSGLPNDRFSAERPEGSISTLTIQRTEQRDSAMYRCASSLAPINEQYFGPGTRLTVT.

V gene TRBV30 combines with J gene TRBJ1-2; D uncertain. Germline CDR1 and CDR2: GTSNPN and SVGIG (reference sequence). The CDR3 extends over 12 amino acids. The V end was cut by 1 base, the J end by 5 bases, with 8 bases between. The CDR3 nucleotides are TGTGCCTGGAGTGAAAGGCGGTATGGCTACACCTTC. It is translated as CAWSERRYGYTF.